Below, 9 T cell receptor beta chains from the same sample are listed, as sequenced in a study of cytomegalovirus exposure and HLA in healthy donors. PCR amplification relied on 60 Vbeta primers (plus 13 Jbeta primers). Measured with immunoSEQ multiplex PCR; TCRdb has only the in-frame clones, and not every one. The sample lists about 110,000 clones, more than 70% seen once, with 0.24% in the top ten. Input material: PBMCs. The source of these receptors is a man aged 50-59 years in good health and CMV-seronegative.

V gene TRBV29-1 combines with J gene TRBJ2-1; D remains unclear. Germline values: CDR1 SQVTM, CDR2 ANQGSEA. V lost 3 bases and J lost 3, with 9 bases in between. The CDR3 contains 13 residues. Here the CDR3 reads CSVEGANYNEQFF. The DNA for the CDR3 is TGCAGCGTTGAGGGCGCCAACTACAATGAGCAGTTCTTC.

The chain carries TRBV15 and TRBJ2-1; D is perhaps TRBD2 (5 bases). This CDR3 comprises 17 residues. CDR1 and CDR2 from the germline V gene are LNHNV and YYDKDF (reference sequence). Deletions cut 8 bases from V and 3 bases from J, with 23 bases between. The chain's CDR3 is CATGNGVERSNYNEQFF. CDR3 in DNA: TGTGCCACCGGGAACGGGGTCGAGCGGAGTAACTACAATGAGCAGTTCTTC.

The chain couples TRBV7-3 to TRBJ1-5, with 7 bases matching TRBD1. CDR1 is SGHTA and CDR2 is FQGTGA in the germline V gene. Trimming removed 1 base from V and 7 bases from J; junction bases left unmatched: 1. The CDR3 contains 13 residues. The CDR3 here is CASSLIGGQPQHF. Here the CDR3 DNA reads TGTGCCAGCAGCTTAATAGGGGGCCAGCCCCAGCATTTT.

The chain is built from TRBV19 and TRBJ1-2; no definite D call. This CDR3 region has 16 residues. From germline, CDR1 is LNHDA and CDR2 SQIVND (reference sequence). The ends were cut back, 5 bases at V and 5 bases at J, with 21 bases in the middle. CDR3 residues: CASSPSEQYPFYGYTF. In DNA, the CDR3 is TGTGCCAGTAGTCCATCGGAACAGTACCCCTTTTATGGCTACACCTTC.

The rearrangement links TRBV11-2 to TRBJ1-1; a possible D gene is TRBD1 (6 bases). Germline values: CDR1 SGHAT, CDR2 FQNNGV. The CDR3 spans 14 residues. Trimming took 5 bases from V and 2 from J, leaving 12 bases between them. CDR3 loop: CASSRGGRNTEAFF. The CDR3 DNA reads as TGTGCCAGCAGCCGGGGGGGCAGAAACACTGAAGCTTTCTTT.

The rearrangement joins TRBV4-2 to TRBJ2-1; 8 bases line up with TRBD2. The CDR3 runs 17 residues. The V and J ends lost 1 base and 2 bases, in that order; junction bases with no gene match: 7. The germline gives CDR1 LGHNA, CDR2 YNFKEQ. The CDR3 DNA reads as TGTGCCAGCAGCCAAGTGAGGTCGGGAGGGACCTACAATGAGCAGTTCTTC. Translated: CASSQVRSGGTYNEQFF.

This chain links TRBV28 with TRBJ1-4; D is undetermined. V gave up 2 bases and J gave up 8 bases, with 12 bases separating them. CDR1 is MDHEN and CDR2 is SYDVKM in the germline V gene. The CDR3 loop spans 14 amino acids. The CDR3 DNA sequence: TGTGCCAGCAGTTTAGCCGGTACGGGAGAAAAACTGTTTTTT. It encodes CASSLAGTGEKLFF.

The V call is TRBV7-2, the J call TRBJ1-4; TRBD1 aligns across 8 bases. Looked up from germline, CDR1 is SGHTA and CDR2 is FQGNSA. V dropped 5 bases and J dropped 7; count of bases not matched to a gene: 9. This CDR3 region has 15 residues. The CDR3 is CASSASGTGFEKLFF. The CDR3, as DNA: TGTGCCAGCAGCGCCTCCGGGACAGGTTTTGAAAAACTGTTTTTT. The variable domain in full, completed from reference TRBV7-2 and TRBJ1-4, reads GAGVSQSPSNKVTEKGKDVELRCDPISGHTALYWYRQSLGQGLEFLIYFQGNSAPDKSGLPSDRFSAERTGGSVSTLTIQRTQQEDSAVYLCASSASGTGFEKLFFGSGTQLSVL.

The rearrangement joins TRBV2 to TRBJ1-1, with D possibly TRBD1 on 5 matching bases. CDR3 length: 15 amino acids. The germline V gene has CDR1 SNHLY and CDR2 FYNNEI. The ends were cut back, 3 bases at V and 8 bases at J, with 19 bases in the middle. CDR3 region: CASSDKGRVSPEAFF. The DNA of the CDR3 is TGTGCCAGCAGTGATAAGGGCAGGGTCTCTCCCGAAGCTTTCTTT.